The source of this TCR beta chain is a study of neurological immune-mediated disorders. This clonotype appeared many times. TCRdb itself ran the 5' RACE reads through MiXCR, one entry per CDR3 protein. The profile shows roughly 45,000 distinct CDR3 sequences, approximately 13% of them singletons. Stated time point: longitudinal time-point 3. The sequenced material came from PBMCs. The source is a man aged 30 to 45 in good health.

CDR3 nucleotide sequence: TGCAGTGCTAGAGATCCCAGGGGATACGGAAACATTCAGTACTTC. Protein product: CSARDPRGYGNIQYF. V usage is TRBV20-1 and J usage is TRBJ2-4; D perhaps matches TRBD1 (6 bases). Trimming removed 0 bases at V and 6 bases at J, with 15 bases between. Germline CDR1 is DFQATT and CDR2 is SNEGSKA (reference sequence). This CDR3 contains 15 residues.